Reported below is one T cell receptor (beta chain). Antigen unknown. PCR used 60 Vbeta primers and 13 Jbeta primers. Profiled with immunoSEQ multiplex PCR; TCRdb holds only in-frame clones, not every one. The data hold roughly 77,000 clones, with approximately 61% observed a single time. The record originates from a study of cytomegalovirus exposure and HLA in healthy donors. The CDR3 extends over 12 amino acids. The V and J ends lost 8 bases and 3 bases, in that order; junction bases with no gene match: 3. CDR1 is MNHEY, CDR2 SMNVEV, per germline (reference sequence). Study-wide results and caveats: Accurate HLA-A and HLA-B prediction from TCR beta sequences was reported for most subjects.

The chain uses TRBV27 and TRBJ1-2, with 7 bases identical to TRBD1. Sequencing was done on a sample of PBMCs. The clonotype comes from a woman aged 45-60 years in good health and CMV-seropositive. CDR3 region: CASFRGDYGYTF. The CDR3 bases are TGTGCCAGCTTCAGGGGGGACTATGGCTACACCTTC.